This T cell receptor beta chain derives from a study of T-cell reconstitution after alpha-beta-depleted transplantation in children. The TCRbeta library incorporated unique molecular identifiers. A single record per CDR3 protein comes from TCRdb applying MiXCR to the PCR reads. Here the sample spans some 340,000 distinct CDR3 sequences, around 10% being singletons. This clonotype was counted between two and nine times. Germline V gene sequence: CDR1 LGHDT, CDR2 YNNKEL (reference sequence). V was trimmed by 1 base and J by 2 bases, leaving 15 bases between them. There are 17 residues in the CDR3. The sequencing here drew on PBMCs from the stem cell graft donor, taken from the stem cell graft. The clonotype was recovered from a human donor who donated a stem cell graft to a child with acute lymphoblastic leukemia. The chain links TRBV3-1 to TRBJ2-1; D perhaps matches TRBD2 (6 bases). The CDR3: CASSQGLGRHPYNEQFF. CDR3 in DNA: TGTGCCAGCAGCCAAGGACTAGGCCGCCATCCCTACAATGAGCAGTTCTTC.